The source of this TCR beta chain is a study of cytomegalovirus exposure and HLA in healthy donors. Study overall: Some 180 million T cells yielded 110 million or so unique TCR beta sequences in earlier analysis.

CDR1 is SGHTA, CDR2 FQGNSA, per germline. The CDR3 is 16 residues long. V trimming: 2 bases; J trimming: 0 bases; junction bases outside the gene matches: 3. General study results and limits: A likely sequencing artifact accounted for one observed cluster of highly shared sequence variants. TCR beta chain V- and J-gene trimming was linked, in a later analysis, to a missense variant in DCLRE1C. Most TCR sequences proved rare, with some public TCRs found in many donors.

This PCR relied on a set of 60 Vbeta primers and 13 Jbeta primers. Sequencing was performed with immunoSEQ multiplex PCR; in TCRdb, only in-frame clones are kept and a portion is missing. The repertoire has around 150,000 clones, around 68% of them found once; the top ten carry 2.5% to 3%. For this clone: Its cognate antigen is unknown.

The chain combines TRBV7-2 with TRBJ2-3; TRBD2 matches 9 bases. The receptor was isolated from a woman aged 40 to 49 in good health and CMV-seropositive. Sequenced material: PBMCs. This chain's CDR3 is CASSLFAGGSTDTQYF. The CDR3 region has the DNA TGTGCCAGCAGCTTATTTGCGGGAGGGAGCACAGATACGCAGTATTTT.